What follows describes a single T cell receptor beta chain. Its antigen is not known. The data were taken from a study of cytomegalovirus exposure and HLA in healthy donors. Broader study findings: A later analysis reportedly found that, within productive TCRs, an Asian-associated ancestry cluster had fewer N-insertions than the mean observed across the roughly 730 donors. Rates of TCR association differed by HLA locus in a later analysis, with DRB1 highest and HLA-C lowest. Later analysis identified a missense DCLRE1C variant that was linked to TCR beta V- and J-gene trimming. TCR beta chains associated with HLA were, in a later analysis, more clonally expanded than equally common others.

PCR was performed using 60 Vbeta and 13 Jbeta primers. This table comes from immunoSEQ multiplex PCR, and its TCRdb copy is limited to in-frame clones, with some not included. The sample includes around 92,000 clones, around 81% of them seen just once. The CDR3 is made up of 15 amino acids. CDR1 is SGHTA and CDR2 is FQGNSA in the germline V gene. Trimming cost V 3 bases and J 2 bases, with 13 bases left between them. Sequences were obtained from PBMCs. The source is a man aged 18 to 30 in good health and CMV-seronegative. The rearrangement links TRBV7-2 to TRBJ2-5, with TRBD2 as a possible D gene (5 bases). CDR3 nucleotide sequence: TGTGCCAGCAGCTTTTCTCGGCTAGCTCAAGAGACCCAGTACTTC. The encoded protein is CASSFSRLAQETQYF.